This TCR beta chain is drawn from a study of blood T cell repertoires in COVID-19. Generated by immunoSEQ multiplex PCR, the TCRdb table keeps only in-frame clones and is missing some. This table has 350,000 to 450,000 clones, 85% appearing once. Germline trimming cut 3 bases from V and 6 bases from J; bases unmatched to any gene: 3. This CDR3 has 14 residues. CDR1 is WNHNN, CDR2 SYGVQD, per germline (reference sequence). Input material: peripheral blood. This TCR derives from a woman in her late teens or twenties with acute or convalescent COVID-19. V gene TRBV10-1 combines with J gene TRBJ2-2; 8 bases are shared with TRBD1. CDR3 DNA: TGCGCCAGCAGTGAACTGACAGGGGCCGGGGAGCTGTTTTTT. It is translated as CASSELTGAGELFF.